The 14 T cell receptor beta chains reported below all come from one sample, sequenced in a study of control samples from healthy donors and cancer patients. The table came from immunoSEQ multiplex PCR; TCRdb's copy has only in-frame clones and leaves some out. The sample holds about 99,000 clones, around 89% seen once. Sequencing was carried out using PBMCs. Receptor source: a man in his sixties with lung cancer.

The CDR3 sequence is CASSLDGISSGEQFF. The CDR3 DNA is TGCGCCAGCAGCTTGGATGGGATTTCCTCGGGTGAGCAGTTCTTC. V usage is TRBV5-1 and J usage is TRBJ2-1; D call uncertain. CDR1 is SGHRS and CDR2 is YFSETQ in the germline V gene. The V and J ends lost 0 bases and 9 bases respectively, with 16 bases between them. This CDR3 region has 15 residues.

The V and J genes are TRBV7-9 and TRBJ2-2; D gene uncertain. This CDR3 spans 15 amino acids. Trimming shortened V by 3 bases and J by 2 bases, and 10 bases separated the two germline ends. The germline gives CDR1 SEHNR, CDR2 FQNEAQ (reference sequence). The CDR3 reads CASSFVGPNTGELFF. As DNA, the CDR3 is TGTGCCAGCAGCTTTGTAGGGCCAAACACCGGGGAGCTGTTTTTT.

The chain couples TRBV27 to TRBJ2-3; a weak D match, TRBD1 (6 bases). The CDR3 has 13 residues. The V gene's germline CDR1 is MNHEY and CDR2 SMNVEV (reference sequence). The V gene lost 0 bases and the J gene lost 7 bases, with 8 bases spanning the gap. The CDR3 DNA follows: TGTGCCAGCAGTTTATCCCAGGGGAATACGCAGTATTTT. Translated: CASSLSQGNTQYF.

The rearrangement joins TRBV30 to TRBJ1-6; D gene uncertain. CDR1 is GTSNPN, CDR2 SVGIG, per germline (reference sequence). The length of the CDR3 is 15 residues. With 3 bases removed from V and 2 bases from J, the gap between germline ends came to 11 bases. CDR3 sequence reads: CAWRRGGPYNSPLHF. The CDR3 region has the DNA TGTGCCTGGAGACGGGGAGGTCCCTATAATTCACCCCTCCACTTT.

This chain joins TRBV6-6 and TRBJ1-5; no clear D. V was shortened by 8 bases and J by 4 bases, with 15 bases between the two germline ends. Germline CDR1 and CDR2: MNHNY and SVGAGI (reference sequence). The CDR3 has 14 amino acids. CDR3 DNA sequence: TGTGCCAGCTCAAGGGCAGGAAGAAATCAGCCCCAGCATTTT. This encodes CASSRAGRNQPQHF.

This chain connects TRBV5-8 to TRBJ1-4; D not resolved. Germline lookup yields CDR1 SGHTS and CDR2 YDEGEE. This CDR3 is built from 13 residues. The V gene lost 7 bases and the J gene lost 2 bases, with 9 bases spanning the gap. DNA for the CDR3: TGTGCCAGCGCTGGTGGGACTAATGAAAAACTGTTTTTT. Translated, it gives CASAGGTNEKLFF.

This chain joins TRBV5-4 and TRBJ2-1; 9 bases agree with TRBD2. The J segment lost 0 bases and the V segment lost 7 bases, leaving 8 bases of the junction unmatched. CDR1 is SGHNT and CDR2 is YYREEE in the germline V gene (reference sequence). This CDR3 region has 16 residues. The CDR3 bases are TGTGCCAGCCGACCAAGCGGGGGGCCCTCCTACAATGAGCAGTTCTTC. Translated: CASRPSGGPSYNEQFF.

This chain links TRBV27 with TRBJ2-7; D unresolved. There are 15 residues in the CDR3. Germline V gene lookup returns CDR1 MNHEY and CDR2 SMNVEV (reference sequence). Trimming took 5 bases from V and 2 from J, leaving 16 bases between them. The CDR3 DNA reads TGTGCCAGCAGTCCATTCGGAGCGATACCCTACGAGCAGTACTTC. This codes for CASSPFGAIPYEQYF.

V and J are TRBV2 and TRBJ2-7; 8 nucleotides line up with TRBD2. V trimming: 3 bases; J trimming: 3 bases; junction bases outside the gene matches: 7. The V gene's germline CDR1 is SNHLY and CDR2 FYNNEI. There are 15 residues in the CDR3. The CDR3 DNA is TGTGCCAGCAGTGAGAGAATAGCGGGGTACTACGAGCAGTACGTC. Translating gives CASSERIAGYYEQYV.

The chain couples TRBV7-9 to TRBJ2-6, with D unresolved. The V end was cut by 5 bases, the J end by 0 bases, with 14 bases between. This CDR3 spans 17 amino acids. Per the germline V gene, CDR1 is SEHNR and CDR2 is FQNEAQ (reference sequence). The CDR3 region is CASSIELALSGANVLTF. CDR3 DNA: TGTGCCAGCAGCATTGAGCTGGCCCTCTCTGGGGCCAACGTCCTGACTTTC.

This chain connects TRBV5-1 to TRBJ1-4; 7 nucleotides line up with TRBD1. The J segment lost 6 bases and the V segment lost 2 bases, leaving 10 bases of the junction unmatched. The CDR3 contains 16 residues. Looked up from germline, CDR1 is SGHRS and CDR2 is YFSETQ. The CDR3 DNA reads as TGCGCCAGCAGCTTTCAAACAGGGGTGGGGGATGAAAAACTGTTTTTT. The encoded protein is CASSFQTGVGDEKLFF. Looking up the rest from reference TRBV5-1 and TRBJ1-4 gives the full variable domain: KAGVTQTPRYLIKTRGQQVTLSCSPISGHRSVSWYQQTPGQGLQFLFEYFSETQRNKGNFPGRFSGRQFSNSRSEMNVSTLELGDSALYLCASSFQTGVGDEKLFFGSGTQLSVL.

This chain links TRBV18 with TRBJ1-1; weak D call: TRBD1 (6 bases). The V gene lost 6 bases and the J gene lost 0 bases, with 14 bases spanning the gap. CDR3 length: 15 amino acids. Germline V CDR1 and CDR2: KGHSH, LQKENI. The CDR3 region has the DNA TGTGCCAGCTCGGCATCAGGGGCGATGAACACTGAAGCTTTCTTT. It encodes CASSASGAMNTEAFF.

This rearrangement joins TRBV4-1 to TRBJ2-5, with 9 bases matching TRBD1. Germline CDR1 is MGHRA and CDR2 is YSYEKL. V dropped 1 base and J dropped 6; count of bases not matched to a gene: 15. There are 18 residues in the CDR3. DNA of the CDR3: TGCGCCAGCAGCCAAGGATCGGGACAGGGCCGGTTTGCGAAGACCCAGTACTTC. Amino acids: CASSQGSGQGRFAKTQYF.

This clone appeared a few times. One end of the junction fails to match germline, which may point to a read error. Other DNA sequences from this sample encode an identical CDR3 as well. V gene TRBV27 combines with J gene TRBJ2-2; 9 nucleotides align to TRBD2. Germline V gene sequence: CDR1 MNHEY, CDR2 SMNVEV (reference sequence). The CDR3 length is 17 residues. The CDR3 region is CASSSQTRGGRTGELFF. The DNA of the CDR3 is TGCGCCAGCAGTTCACAAACGCGGGGGGGCCGGACCGGGGAGCTGTTTTTT.